The 7 T cell receptor beta chains reported below all come from one sample, sequenced in a study of T cell responses to AZD1222 COVID-19 vaccine. Generated by immunoSEQ multiplex PCR, the TCRdb table keeps only in-frame clones and is missing some. The sample carries 100,000 to 110,000 clones, about 87% recorded once. This sample comprised peripheral blood, obtained on day 0 of AZD1222 vaccination. Receptor source: an adult in good health.

This clone was detected only a few times. V usage is TRBV28 and J usage is TRBJ1-2; D might be TRBD1 (6 bases). V was clipped by 7 bases and J by 7 bases, with 10 bases between them. CDR1 and CDR2 (germline): MDHEN, SYDVKM. The CDR3 runs 11 residues. CDR3 nucleotides: TGTGCCAGCAAGGGGGTCTCTGGCTACACCTTC. This codes for CASKGVSGYTF.

V and J are TRBV9 and TRBJ2-1; TRBD2 matches 9 bases. J lost 8 bases, V lost 2 bases, and 8 bases had no gene match. Germline V gives CDR1 SGDLS, CDR2 YYNGEE. There are 15 residues in the CDR3. The DNA of the CDR3 is TGTGCCAGCAGCGTTGGGGCTAGCGGGATGGATGAGCAGTTCTTC. Protein sequence: CASSVGASGMDEQFF.

V gene TRBV7-2 combines with J gene TRBJ2-1, with D tentatively TRBD1 or TRBD2 (5 bases each). The CDR3 sequence is 14 residues long. V lost 4 bases, J lost 4 bases, and 11 bases lay in between. Per the germline V gene, CDR1 is SGHTA and CDR2 is FQGNSA. The CDR3 bases are TGTGCCAGCAGCTACCGGGACCCTTACAATGAGCAGTTCTTC. Translation gives CASSYRDPYNEQFF.

The gene calls are TRBV24-1 and TRBJ2-1; 13 bases are shared with TRBD2. The trim removed 4 bases at V and 6 bases at J, leaving 14 bases unmatched. The CDR3 length is 19 residues. Germline CDR1 reads KGHDR; CDR2 reads SFDVKD. DNA for the CDR3: TGTGCCACCAGTGACGCGAAGGGACTAGCGGGACTCCCGGGCAATGAGCAGTTCTTC. This codes for CATSDAKGLAGLPGNEQFF.

This clone was seen a few times. The V and J genes are TRBV28 and TRBJ1-5; TRBD1 matches 7 bases. Losses at the gene ends were 6 bases for V and 4 bases for J; bases not matched to a gene: 6. From germline, CDR1 is MDHEN and CDR2 SYDVKM. This CDR3 comprises 14 residues. The CDR3 spells CASRSQGPNQPQHF. DNA of the CDR3: TGTGCCAGCAGATCACAGGGGCCTAATCAGCCCCAGCATTTT.

The rearrangement links TRBV2 to TRBJ2-3; 7 nucleotides line up with TRBD1. CDR1 is SNHLY and CDR2 is FYNNEI in the germline V gene. Trimming at V came to 4 bases and at J to 1 base, leaving 8 bases not matched to a gene. The CDR3 sequence is 16 residues long. The CDR3 loop is CASSGDRSSGTDTQYF. The CDR3 coding sequence is TGTGCCAGCAGTGGGGACAGATCTTCTGGCACAGATACGCAGTATTTT.

The chain combines TRBV6-5 with TRBJ2-7, with D maybe TRBD1 (5 bases). The germline gives CDR1 MNHEY, CDR2 SVGAGI. The CDR3 runs to 16 residues. Trimming took off 0 bases at V and 4 bases at J, with 16 bases between the two ends. The CDR3 nucleotides read TGTGCCAGCAGTTACTCCCCCGTGGTAGGGGTATACGAGCAGTACTTC. Protein: CASSYSPVVGVYEQYF.